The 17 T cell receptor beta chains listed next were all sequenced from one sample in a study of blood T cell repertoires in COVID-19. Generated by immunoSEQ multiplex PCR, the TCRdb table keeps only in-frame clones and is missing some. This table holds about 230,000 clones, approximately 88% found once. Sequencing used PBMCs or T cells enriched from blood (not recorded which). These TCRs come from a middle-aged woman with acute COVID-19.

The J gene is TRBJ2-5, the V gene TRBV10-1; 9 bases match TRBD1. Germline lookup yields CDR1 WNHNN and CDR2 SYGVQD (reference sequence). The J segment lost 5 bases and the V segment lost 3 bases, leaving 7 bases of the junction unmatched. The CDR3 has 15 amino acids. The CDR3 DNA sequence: TGCGCCAGCAGTGACGGGGACAGGGTGAAGGAGACCCAGTACTTC. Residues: CASSDGDRVKETQYF.

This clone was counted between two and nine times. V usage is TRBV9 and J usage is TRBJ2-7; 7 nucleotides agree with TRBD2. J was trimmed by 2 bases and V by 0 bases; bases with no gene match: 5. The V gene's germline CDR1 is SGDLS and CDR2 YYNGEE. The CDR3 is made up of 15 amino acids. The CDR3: CASSVGWGGPYEQYF. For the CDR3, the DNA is TGTGCCAGCAGCGTAGGGTGGGGGGGACCCTACGAGCAGTACTTC.

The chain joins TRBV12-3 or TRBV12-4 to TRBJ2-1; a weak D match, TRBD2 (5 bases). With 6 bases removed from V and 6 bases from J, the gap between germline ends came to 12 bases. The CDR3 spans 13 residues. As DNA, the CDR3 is TGTGCCAGCAGGGACTTTCGGGCCAATGAGCAGTTCTTC. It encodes CASRDFRANEQFF.

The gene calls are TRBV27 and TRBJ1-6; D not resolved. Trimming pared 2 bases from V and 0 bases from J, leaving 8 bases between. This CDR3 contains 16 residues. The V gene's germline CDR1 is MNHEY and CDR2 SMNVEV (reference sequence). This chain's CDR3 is CASSLNTRSYNSPLHF. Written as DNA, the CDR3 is TGTGCCAGCAGTTTAAACACCCGCTCCTATAATTCACCCCTCCACTTT.

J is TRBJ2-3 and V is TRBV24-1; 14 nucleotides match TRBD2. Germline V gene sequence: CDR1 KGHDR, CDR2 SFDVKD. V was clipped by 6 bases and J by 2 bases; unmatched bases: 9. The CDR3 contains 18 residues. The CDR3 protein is CATSSGLAGAWSTDTQYF. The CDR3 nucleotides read TGTGCCACCAGTTCGGGACTAGCGGGAGCGTGGTCCACAGATACGCAGTATTTT.

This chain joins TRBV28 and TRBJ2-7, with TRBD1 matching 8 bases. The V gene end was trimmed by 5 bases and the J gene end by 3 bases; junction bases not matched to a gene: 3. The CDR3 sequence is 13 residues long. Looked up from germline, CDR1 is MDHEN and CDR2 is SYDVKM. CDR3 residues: CASSGTGRYEQYV. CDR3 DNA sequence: TGTGCCAGCAGTGGGACAGGACGCTACGAGCAGTACGTC.

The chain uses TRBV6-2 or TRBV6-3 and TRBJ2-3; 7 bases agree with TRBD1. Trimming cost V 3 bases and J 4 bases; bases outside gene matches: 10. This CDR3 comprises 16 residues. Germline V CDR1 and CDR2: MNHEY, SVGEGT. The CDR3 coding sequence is TGTGCCAGCAGTTATGGCGACAGGGACGCTTCAGATACGCAGTATTTT. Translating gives CASSYGDRDASDTQYF.

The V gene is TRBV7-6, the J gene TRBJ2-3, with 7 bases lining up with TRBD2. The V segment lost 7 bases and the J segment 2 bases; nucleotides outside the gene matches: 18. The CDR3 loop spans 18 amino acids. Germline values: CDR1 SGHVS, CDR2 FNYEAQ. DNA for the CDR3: TGTGCCAGCAACATCCCTGAGGCGGGAGTAAGCTACACAGATACGCAGTATTTT. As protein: CASNIPEAGVSYTDTQYF.

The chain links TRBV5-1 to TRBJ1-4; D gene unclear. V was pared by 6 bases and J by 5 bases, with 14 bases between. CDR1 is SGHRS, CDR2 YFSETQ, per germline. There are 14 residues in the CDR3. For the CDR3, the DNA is TGCGCCAGCACCTTATCGGGAGTGAATGAAAAACTGTTTTTT. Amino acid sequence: CASTLSGVNEKLFF.

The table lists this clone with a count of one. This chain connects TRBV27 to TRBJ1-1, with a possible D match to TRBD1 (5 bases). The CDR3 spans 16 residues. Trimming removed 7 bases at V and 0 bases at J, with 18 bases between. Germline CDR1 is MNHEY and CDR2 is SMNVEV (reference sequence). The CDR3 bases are TGTGCCAGCATTCCGACAGCAAGCATGATGAACACTGAAGCTTTCTTT. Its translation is CASIPTASMMNTEAFF.

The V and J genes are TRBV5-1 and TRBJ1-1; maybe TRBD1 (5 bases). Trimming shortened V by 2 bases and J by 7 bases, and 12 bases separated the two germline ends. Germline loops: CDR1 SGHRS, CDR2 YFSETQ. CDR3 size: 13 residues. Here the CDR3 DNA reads TGCGCCAGCAGCTTAGCGGGGACCCATGAAGCTTTCTTT. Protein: CASSLAGTHEAFF. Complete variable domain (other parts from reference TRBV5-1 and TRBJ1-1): KAGVTQTPRYLIKTRGQQVTLSCSPISGHRSVSWYQQTPGQGLQFLFEYFSETQRNKGNFPGRFSGRQFSNSRSEMNVSTLELGDSALYLCASSLAGTHEAFFGQGTRLTVV.

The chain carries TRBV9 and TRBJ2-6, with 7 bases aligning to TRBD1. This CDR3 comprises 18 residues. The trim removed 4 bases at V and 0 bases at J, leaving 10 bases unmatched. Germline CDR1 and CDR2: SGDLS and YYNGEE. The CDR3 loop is CASSPRPGTASGANVLTF. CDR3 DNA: TGTGCCAGCAGCCCTCGTCCCGGGACAGCCTCTGGGGCCAACGTCCTGACTTTC.

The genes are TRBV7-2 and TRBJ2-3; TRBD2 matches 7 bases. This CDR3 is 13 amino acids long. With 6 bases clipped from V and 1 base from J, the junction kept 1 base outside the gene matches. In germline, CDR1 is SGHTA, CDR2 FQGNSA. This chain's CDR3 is CASSRGGTDTQYF. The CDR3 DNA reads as TGTGCCAGCAGTCGGGGGGGCACAGATACGCAGTATTTT.

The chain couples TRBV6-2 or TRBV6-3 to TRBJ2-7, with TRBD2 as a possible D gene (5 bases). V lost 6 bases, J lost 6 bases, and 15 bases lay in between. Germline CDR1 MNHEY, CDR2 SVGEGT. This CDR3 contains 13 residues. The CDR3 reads CASSSSRAGEQYV. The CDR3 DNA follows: TGTGCCAGCAGCTCTTCCCGGGCGGGCGAGCAGTACGTC.

As DNA, the CDR3 is TGTGCCAGCAGCCAAGGGGGCTACGGTGGCTACACCTTC. Translated: CASSQGGYGGYTF. This chain uses TRBV14 with TRBJ1-2, with a possible D match to TRBD1 (5 bases). The V end lost 1 base, the J end lost 7 bases, and 10 bases lay between the germline ends. Germline assignment: CDR1 SGHDN and CDR2 FVKESK. The CDR3 extends over 13 amino acids.

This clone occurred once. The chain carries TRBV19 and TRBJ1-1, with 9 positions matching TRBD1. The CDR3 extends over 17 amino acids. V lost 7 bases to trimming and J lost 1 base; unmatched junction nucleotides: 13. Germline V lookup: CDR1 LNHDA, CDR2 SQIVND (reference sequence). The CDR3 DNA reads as TGTGCCAGTAACCCCGGGACAGGGCCGCCAACGAACACTGAAGCTTTCTTT. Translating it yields CASNPGTGPPTNTEAFF.

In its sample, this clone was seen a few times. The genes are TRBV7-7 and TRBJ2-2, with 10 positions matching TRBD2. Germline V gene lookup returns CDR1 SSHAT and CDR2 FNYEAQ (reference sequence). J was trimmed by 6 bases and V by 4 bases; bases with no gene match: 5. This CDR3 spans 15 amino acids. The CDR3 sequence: CASSSGTSVPGELFF. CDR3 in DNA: TGTGCCAGCAGCTCCGGGACTAGCGTCCCCGGGGAGCTGTTTTTT.